Included here is one T cell receptor (beta chain) sequence, with context. Its antigen is undetermined. The data originate from a study of CD8 T cells in Susac syndrome. Study-wide findings and caveats: The study acknowledged a relatively small number of individuals in its TCR sequencing and HLA analysis.

RNA in amounts of about 0.45 to 1 ug was reverse transcribed with random hexamers. Multiplex immunoSEQ PCR targeted 54 Vbeta and 13 Jbeta TCR beta segments. TCRdb recomputed calls from the immunoSEQ multiplex PCR reads with MiXCR, one row per CDR3 protein. The repertoire holds approximately 140,000 distinct CDR3 sequences, with roughly 80% as singletons. With 0 bases removed from V and 0 bases from J, the gap between germline ends came to 4 bases. This CDR3 is built from 13 residues. Germline lookup yields CDR1 SGHRS and CDR2 YFSETQ. Sequencing of TCR beta, carried out with a high-throughput approach, was applied to CD8+ and CD4+ T cells from the blood. CD8+ and CD4+ T cells were negatively isolated; TEMRA cells were FACS-enriched.

The TCR sequence derives from a human donor with multiple sclerosis. Sample: CD8+ T cells from PBMCs. The rearrangement joins TRBV5-1 to TRBJ2-7, with unresolved D. CDR3 residues: CASSLEVSYEQYF. The CDR3 coding sequence is TGCGCCAGCAGCTTGGAGGTCTCCTACGAGCAGTACTTC.